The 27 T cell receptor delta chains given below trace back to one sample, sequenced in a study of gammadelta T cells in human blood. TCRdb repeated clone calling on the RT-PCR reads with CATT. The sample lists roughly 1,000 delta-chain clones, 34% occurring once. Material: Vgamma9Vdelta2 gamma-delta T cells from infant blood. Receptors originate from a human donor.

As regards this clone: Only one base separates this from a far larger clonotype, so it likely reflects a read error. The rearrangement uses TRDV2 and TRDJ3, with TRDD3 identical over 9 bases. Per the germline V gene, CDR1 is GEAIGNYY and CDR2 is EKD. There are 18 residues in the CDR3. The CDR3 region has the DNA TGTGCCGGTGACACCGCGGGGATACGCTCCTGGGACACCCGACAGATGTTTTTC. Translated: CAGDTAGIRSWDTRQMFF.

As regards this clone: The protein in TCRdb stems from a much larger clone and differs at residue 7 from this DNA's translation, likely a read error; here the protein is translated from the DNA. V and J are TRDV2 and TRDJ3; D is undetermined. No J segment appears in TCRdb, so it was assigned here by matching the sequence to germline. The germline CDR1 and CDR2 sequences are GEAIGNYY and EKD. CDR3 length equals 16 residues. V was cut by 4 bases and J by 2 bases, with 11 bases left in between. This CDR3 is CACDGLRAWDTRQMFF. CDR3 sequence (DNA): TGTGCCTGTGATGGACTGAGAGCCTGGGACACCCGACAGATGTTTTTC.

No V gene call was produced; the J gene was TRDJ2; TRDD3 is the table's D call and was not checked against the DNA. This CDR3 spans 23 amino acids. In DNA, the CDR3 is TGCAGTGGTATCAACGCAGAGTACATGGGGGATGCCTGTGGTAGTGCTTTGACAGCACAACTCTTCTTT. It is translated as CSGINAEYMGDACGSALTAQLFF.

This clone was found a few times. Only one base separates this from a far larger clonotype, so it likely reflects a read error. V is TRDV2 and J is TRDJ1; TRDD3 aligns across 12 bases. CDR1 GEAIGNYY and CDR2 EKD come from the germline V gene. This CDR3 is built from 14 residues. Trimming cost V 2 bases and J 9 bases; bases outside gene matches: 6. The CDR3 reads CACDILGDTAQLIF. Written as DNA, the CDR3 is TGTGCCTGTGACATACTGGGGGATACAGCACAACTCATCTTT.

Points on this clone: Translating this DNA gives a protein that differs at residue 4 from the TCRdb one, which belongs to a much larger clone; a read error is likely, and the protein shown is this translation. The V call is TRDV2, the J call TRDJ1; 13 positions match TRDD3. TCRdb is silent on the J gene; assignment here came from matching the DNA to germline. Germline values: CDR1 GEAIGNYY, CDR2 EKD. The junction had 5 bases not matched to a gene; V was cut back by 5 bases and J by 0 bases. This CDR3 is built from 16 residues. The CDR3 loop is CACVILGDTHTDKLIF. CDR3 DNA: TGTGCCTGTGTCATACTGGGGGATACGCACACCGATAAACTCATCTTT.

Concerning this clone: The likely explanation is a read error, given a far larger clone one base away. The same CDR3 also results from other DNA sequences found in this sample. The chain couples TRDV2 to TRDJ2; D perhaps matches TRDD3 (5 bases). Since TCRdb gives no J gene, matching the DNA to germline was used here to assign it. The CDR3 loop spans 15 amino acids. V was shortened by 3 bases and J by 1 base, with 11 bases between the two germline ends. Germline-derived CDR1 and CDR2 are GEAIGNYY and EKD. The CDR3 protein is CACDVLGDLTAQLFF. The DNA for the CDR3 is TGTGCCTGTGACGTACTAGGGGATTTGACAGCACAACTCTTCTTT.

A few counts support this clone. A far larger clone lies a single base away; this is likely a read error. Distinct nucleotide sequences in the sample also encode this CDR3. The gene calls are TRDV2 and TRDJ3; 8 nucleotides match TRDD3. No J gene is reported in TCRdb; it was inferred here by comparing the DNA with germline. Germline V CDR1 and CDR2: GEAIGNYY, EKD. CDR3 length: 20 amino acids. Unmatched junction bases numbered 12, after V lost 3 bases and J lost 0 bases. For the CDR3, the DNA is TGTGCCTGTGACCTACTGGGGGCCCACGACAGCTCCTGGGACACCCGACAGATGTTTTTC. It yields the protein CACDLLGAHDSSWDTRQMFF.

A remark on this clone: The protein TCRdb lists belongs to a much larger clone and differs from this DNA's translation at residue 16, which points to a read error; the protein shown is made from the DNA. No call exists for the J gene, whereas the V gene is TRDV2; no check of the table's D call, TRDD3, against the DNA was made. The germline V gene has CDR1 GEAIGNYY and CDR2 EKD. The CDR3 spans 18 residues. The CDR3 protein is CACDPMGIRSWDTRQTFF. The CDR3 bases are TGTGCCTGTGACCCCATGGGGATACGCTCCTGGGACACCCGACAGACGTTTTTC.

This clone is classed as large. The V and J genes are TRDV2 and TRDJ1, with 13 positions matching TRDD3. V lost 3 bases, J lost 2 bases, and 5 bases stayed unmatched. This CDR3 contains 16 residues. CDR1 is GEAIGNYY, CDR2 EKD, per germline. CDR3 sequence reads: CACDVLGDTRTDKLIF. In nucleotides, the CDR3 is TGTGCCTGTGACGTACTGGGGGATACGCGGACCGATAAACTCATCTTT.

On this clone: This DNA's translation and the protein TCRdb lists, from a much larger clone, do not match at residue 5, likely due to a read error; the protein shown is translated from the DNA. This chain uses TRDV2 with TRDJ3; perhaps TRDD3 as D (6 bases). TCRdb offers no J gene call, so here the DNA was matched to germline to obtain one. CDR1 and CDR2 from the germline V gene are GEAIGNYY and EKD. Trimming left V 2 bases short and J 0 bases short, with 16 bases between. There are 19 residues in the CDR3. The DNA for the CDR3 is TGTGCCTGTGACAGATGGGGGGAAACGAGCTCCTGGGACACCCGACAGATGTTTTTC. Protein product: CACDRWGETSSWDTRQMFF.

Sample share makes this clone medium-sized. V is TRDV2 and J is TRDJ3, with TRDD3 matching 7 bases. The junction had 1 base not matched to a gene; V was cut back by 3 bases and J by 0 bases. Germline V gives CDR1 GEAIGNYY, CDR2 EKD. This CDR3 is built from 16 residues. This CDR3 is CACDWGSSWDTRQMFF. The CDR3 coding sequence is TGTGCCTGTGACTGGGGGAGCTCCTGGGACACCCGACAGATGTTTTTC.

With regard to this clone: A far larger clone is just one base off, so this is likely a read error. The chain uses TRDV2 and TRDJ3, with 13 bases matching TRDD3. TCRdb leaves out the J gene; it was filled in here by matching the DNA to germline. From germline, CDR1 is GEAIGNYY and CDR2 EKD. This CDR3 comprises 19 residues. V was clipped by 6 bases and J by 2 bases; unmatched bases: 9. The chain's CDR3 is CACNPTGGYDPWDTRQMFF. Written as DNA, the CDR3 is TGTGCCTGTAATCCTACTGGGGGATACGACCCCTGGGACACCCGACAGATGTTTTTC.

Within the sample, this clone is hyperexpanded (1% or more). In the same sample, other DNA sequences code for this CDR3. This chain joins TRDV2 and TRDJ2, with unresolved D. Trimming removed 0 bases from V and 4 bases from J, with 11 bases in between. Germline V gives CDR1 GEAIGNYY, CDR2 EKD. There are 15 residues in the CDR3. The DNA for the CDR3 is TGTGCCTGTGACACCGTAGAGGTTCAGACAGCACAACTCTTCTTT. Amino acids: CACDTVEVQTAQLFF.

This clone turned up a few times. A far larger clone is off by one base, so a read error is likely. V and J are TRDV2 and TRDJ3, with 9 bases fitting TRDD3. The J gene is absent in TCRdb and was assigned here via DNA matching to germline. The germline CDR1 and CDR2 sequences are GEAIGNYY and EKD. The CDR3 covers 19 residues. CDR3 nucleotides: TGTGCCTGTGACACCGGTACTGGGGGAAGCTCCCGGGACACCCGACAGATGTTTTTC. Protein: CACDTGTGGSSRDTRQMFF.

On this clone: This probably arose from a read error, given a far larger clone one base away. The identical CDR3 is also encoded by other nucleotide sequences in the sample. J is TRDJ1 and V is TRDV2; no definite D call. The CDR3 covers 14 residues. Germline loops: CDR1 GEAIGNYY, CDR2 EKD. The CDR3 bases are TGTGCATGTGACTCGGTGTCAGAACCGGGAAAACTCATCTTT. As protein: CACDSVSEPGKLIF.

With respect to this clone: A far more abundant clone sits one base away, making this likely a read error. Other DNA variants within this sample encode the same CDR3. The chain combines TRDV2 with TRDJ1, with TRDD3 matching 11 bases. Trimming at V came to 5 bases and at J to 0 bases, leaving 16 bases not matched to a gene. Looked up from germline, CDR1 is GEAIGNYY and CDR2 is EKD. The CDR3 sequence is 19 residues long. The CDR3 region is CACGRRMGDTEEYTDKLIF. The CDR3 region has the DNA TGTGCCTGTGGTCGCCGAATGGGGGATACGGAGGAGTACACCGATAAACTCATCTTT.

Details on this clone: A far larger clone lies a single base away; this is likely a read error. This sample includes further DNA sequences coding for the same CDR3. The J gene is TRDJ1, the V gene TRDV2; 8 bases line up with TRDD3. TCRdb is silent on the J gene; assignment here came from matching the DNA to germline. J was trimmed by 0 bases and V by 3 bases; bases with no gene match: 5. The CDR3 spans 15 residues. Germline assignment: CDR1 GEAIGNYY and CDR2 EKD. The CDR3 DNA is TGTGCCTGTGACGTACTGGGGGCTAACACCGATAAACTCATCTTT. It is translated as CACDVLGANTDKLIF.

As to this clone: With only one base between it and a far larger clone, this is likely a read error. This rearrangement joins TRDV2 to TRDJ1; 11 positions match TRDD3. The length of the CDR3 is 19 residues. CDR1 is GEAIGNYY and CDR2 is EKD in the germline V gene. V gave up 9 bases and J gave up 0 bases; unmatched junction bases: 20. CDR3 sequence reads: CARGRRMGDTEEYTDKLIF. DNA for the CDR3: TGTGCCCGTGGCCGCCGAATGGGGGATACGGAGGAGTACACCGATAAACTCATCTTT.

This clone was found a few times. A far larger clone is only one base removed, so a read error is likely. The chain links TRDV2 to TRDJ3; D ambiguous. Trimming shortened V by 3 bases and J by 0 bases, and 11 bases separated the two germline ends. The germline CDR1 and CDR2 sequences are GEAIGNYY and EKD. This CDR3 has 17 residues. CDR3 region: CACDSLLCSWDTRQMFF. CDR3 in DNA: TGTGCCTGTGACTCTTTACTGTGCTCCTGGGACACCCGACAGATGTTTTTC.

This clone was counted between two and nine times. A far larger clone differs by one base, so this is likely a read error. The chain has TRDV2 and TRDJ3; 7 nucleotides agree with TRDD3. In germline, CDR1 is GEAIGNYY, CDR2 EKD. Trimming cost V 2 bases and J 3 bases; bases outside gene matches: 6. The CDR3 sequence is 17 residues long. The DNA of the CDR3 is TGTGCCTGTGACAGTACTGGGGAATACTGGGACACCCGACAGATGTTTTTC. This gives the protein CACDSTGEYWDTRQMFF.

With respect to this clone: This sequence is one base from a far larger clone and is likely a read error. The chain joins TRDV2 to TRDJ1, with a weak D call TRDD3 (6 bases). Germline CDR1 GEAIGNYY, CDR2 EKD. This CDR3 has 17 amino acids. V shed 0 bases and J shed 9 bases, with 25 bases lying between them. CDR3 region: CACDTMGISALTAQLIF. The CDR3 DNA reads TGTGCCTGTGACACCATGGGGATTTCAGCTTTGACAGCACAACTCATCTTT.

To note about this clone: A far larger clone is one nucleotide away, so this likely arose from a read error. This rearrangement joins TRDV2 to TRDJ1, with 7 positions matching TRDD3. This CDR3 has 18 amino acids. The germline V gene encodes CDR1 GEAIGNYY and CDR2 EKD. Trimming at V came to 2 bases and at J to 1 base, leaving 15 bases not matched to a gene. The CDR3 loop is CACDKLRTGDPCTDKLIF. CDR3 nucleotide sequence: TGTGCCTGTGACAAACTTCGTACTGGGGACCCTTGCACCGATAAACTCATCTTT.

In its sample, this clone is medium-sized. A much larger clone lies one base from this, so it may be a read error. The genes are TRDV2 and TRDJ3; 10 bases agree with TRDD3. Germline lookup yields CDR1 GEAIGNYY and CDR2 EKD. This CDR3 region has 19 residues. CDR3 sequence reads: CACNTLTGGFSWDTRQMFF. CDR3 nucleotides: TGTGCCTGTAACACTCTTACTGGGGGATTCTCCTGGGACACCCGACAGATGTTTTTC.

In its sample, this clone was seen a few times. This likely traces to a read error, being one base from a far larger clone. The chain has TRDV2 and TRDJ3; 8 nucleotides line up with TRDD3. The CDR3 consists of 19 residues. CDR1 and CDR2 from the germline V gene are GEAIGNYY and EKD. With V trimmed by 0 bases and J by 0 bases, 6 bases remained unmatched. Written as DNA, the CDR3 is TGTGCCTGTGACACCGTACCGGGGGATAGCTCCTGGGACACCCGACAGATGTTTTTC. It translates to CACDTVPGDSSWDTRQMFF.

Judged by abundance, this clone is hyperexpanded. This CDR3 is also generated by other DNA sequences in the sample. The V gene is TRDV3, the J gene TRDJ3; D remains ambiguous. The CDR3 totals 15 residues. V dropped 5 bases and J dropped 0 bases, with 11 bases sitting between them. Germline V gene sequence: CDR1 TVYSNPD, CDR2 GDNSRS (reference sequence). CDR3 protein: CAPSDVSWDTRQMFF. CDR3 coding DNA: TGTGCCCCCTCAGATGTCTCCTGGGACACCCGACAGATGTTTTTC.

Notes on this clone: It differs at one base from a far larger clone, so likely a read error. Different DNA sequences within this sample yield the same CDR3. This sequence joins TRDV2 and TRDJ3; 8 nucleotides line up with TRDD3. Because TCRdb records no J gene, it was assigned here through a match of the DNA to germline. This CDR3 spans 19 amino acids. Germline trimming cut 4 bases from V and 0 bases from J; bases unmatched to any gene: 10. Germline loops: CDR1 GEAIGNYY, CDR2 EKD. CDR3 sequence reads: CACDTLLGDTSWDTRQMFF. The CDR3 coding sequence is TGTGCCTGTGATACACTTCTGGGGGACACCTCCTGGGACACCCGACAGATGTTTTTC.

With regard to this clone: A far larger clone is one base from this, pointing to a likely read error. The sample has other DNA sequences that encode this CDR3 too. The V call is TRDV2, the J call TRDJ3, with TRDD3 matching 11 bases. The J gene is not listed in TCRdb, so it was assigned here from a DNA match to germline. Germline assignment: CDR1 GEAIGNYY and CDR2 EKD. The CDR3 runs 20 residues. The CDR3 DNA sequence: TGTGCCTGTGACACGATATATGGGGGATACGCCCCCTGGGACACCCGGCAGATGTTTTTC. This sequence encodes CACDTIYGGYAPWDTRQMFF.